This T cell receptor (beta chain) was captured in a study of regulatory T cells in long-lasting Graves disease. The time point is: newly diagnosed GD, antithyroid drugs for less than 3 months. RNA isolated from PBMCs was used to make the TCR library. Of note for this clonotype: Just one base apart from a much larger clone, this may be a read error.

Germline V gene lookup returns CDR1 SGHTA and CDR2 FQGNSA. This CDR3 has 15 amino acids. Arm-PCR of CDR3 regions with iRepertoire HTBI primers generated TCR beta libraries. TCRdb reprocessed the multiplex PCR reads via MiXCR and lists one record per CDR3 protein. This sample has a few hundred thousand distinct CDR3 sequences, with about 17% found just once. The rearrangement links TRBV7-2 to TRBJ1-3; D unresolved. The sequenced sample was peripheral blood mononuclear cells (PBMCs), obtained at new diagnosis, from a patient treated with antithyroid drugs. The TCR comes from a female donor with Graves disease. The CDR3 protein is CPSSPTTAGGNTIYF. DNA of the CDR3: TGTCCCAGCAGCCCAACAACGGCAGGCGGAAACACCATATATTTT.